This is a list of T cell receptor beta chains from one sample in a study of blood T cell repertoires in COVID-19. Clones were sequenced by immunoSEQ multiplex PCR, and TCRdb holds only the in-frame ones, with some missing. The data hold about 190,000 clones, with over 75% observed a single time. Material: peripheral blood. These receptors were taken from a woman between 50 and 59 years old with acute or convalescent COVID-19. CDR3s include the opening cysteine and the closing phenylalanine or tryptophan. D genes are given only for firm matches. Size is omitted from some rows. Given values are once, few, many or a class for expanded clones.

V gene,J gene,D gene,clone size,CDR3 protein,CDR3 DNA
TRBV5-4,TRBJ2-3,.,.,CASSRETGRTDTQYF,TGTGCCAGCAGCCGCGAGACAGGACGCACAGATACGCAGTATTTT
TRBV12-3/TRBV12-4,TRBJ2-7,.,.,CASSIGGEQYF,TGTGCCAGCAGCATAGGGGGCGAGCAGTACTTC
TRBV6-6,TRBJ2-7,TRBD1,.,CASGSGGAPPYEQYF,TGTGCCAGCGGGTCAGGGGGCGCCCCACCCTACGAGCAGTACTTC
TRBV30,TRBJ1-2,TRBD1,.,CAWRWGTGGYTF,TGTGCCTGGAGGTGGGGGACAGGGGGCTACACCTTC
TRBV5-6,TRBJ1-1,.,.,CASSFSQMGAGTEAFF,TGTGCCAGCAGTTTTAGTCAGATGGGCGCGGGCACTGAAGCTTTCTTT
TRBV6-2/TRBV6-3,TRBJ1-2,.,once,CASSYRIQGLNYGYTF,TGTGCCAGCAGTTACCGTATTCAGGGTTTGAACTATGGCTACACCTTC
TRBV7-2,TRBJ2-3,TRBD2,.,CASSFKTSGGQTDTQYF,TGTGCCAGCAGCTTTAAGACTAGCGGGGGGCAAACAGATACGCAGTATTTT
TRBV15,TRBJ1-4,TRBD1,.,CATSWRTGTANEKLFF,TGTGCCACCAGCTGGAGAACCGGGACAGCCAATGAAAAACTGTTTTTT
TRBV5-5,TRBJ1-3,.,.,CASSRSGQGTSGNTIYF,TGTGCCAGCAGCCGATCGGGGCAGGGGACCTCCGGAAACACCATATATTTT
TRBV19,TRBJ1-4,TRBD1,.,CASSRTGGLSTNEKLFF,TGTGCCAGTAGTCGGACAGGGGGCTTAAGCACTAATGAAAAACTGTTTTTT
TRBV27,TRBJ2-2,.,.,CASSFFRSAGELFF,TGTGCCAGCAGTTTCTTCAGGTCTGCCGGGGAGCTGTTTTTT
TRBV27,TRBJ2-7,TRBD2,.,CASSLNRRSGSSYEQYF,TGCGCCAGCAGTTTAAATAGAAGGAGCGGGAGCTCCTACGAGCAGTACTTC
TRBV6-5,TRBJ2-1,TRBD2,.,CASRRLAEPYNEQFF,TGTGCCAGCAGAAGACTAGCGGAACCCTACAATGAGCAGTTCTTC
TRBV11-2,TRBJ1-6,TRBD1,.,CASSKTGNSYNSPLHF,TGTGCCAGCAGCAAGACAGGGAACTCCTATAATTCACCCCTCCACTTT
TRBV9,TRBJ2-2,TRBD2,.,CASSVARGTSGNTGELFF,TGTGCCAGCAGCGTAGCGAGGGGAACTAGCGGGAACACCGGGGAGCTGTTTTTT
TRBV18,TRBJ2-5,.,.,CASSPNQEETQYF,TGTGCCAGCTCACCAAATCAGGAAGAGACCCAGTACTTC
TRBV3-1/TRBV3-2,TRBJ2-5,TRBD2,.,CASSQTSGASQPETQYF,TGTGCCAGCAGCCAAACTAGCGGGGCTTCACAGCCAGAGACCCAGTACTTC
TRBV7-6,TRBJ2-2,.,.,CASSLMLSPVTGELFF,TGTGCCAGCAGCTTAATGCTATCACCGGTAACCGGGGAGCTGTTTTTT
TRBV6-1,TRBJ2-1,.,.,CASSEFRGEQFF,TGTGCCAGCAGTGAATTCCGAGGGGAGCAGTTCTTC
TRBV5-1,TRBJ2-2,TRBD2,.,CASSLSPAGGKNTGELFF,TGCGCCAGCAGCTTGAGCCCAGCGGGGGGGAAGAACACCGGGGAGCTGTTTTTT
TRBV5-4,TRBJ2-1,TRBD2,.,CASSLVAGIHNEQFF,TGTGCCAGCAGCTTGGTAGCGGGAATTCACAATGAGCAGTTCTTC
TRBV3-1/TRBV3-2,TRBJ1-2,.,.,CASSPRHRGNYGYTF,TGTGCCAGCAGCCCTCGACATCGGGGAAACTATGGCTACACCTTC
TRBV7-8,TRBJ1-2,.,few,CASSLVGVQGQNGYTF,TGTGCCAGCAGCTTAGTGGGTGTACAGGGTCAGAATGGCTACACCTTC
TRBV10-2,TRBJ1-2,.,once,CASSPGKRNYGYTF,TGCGCCAGCAGCCCCGGGAAGCGTAACTATGGCTACACCTTC
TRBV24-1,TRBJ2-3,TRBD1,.,CATSSYGGQGPSDTQYF,TGTGCCACCAGCTCTTACGGGGGACAGGGTCCGTCAGATACGCAGTATTTT
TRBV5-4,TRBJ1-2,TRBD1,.,CASSPIPQDRGYGYTF,TGTGCCAGCAGCCCTATTCCCCAAGACAGGGGCTATGGCTACACCTTC
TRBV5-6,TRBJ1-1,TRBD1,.,CASSSHLTGVIEAFF,TGTGCCAGCAGCTCGCACCTTACAGGGGTTATAGAAGCTTTCTTT
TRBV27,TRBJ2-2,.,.,CASSSFRNTGELFF,TGTGCCAGCAGTTCCTTCCGGAACACCGGGGAGCTGTTTTTT
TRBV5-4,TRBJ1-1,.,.,CASSAGGDVVAFF,TGTGCCAGCAGCGCGGGCGGGGATGTAGTAGCTTTCTTT
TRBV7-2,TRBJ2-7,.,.,CASRKAGSYEQYF,TGTGCCAGCAGGAAAGCGGGCTCCTACGAGCAGTACTTC
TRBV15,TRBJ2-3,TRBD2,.,CATSSPGTTRTDTQYF,TGTGCCACCAGCAGTCCCGGGACTACTCGCACAGATACGCAGTATTTT
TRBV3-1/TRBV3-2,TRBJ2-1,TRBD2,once,CASSPGREGNEQFF,TGTGCCAGCAGCCCCGGAAGGGAGGGAAATGAGCAGTTCTTC
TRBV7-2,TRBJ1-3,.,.,CASSLALGGTIYF,TGTGCCAGCAGCTTAGCGCTAGGCGGCACCATATATTTT
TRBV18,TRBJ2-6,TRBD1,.,CASSRQGEWAGANVLTF,TGTGCCAGCTCACGACAGGGAGAATGGGCTGGGGCCAACGTCCTGACTTTC
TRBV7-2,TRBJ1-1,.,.,CASSLQGNTEAFF,TGTGCCAGCAGCTTACAGGGGAACACTGAAGCTTTCTTT
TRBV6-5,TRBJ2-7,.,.,CASSPPGNRIYEQYF,TGTGCCAGCAGTCCCCCGGGGAATAGAATCTACGAGCAGTACTTC
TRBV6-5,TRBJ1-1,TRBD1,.,CASTWDRMNTEAFF,TGTGCCAGCACATGGGACAGGATGAACACTGAAGCTTTCTTT
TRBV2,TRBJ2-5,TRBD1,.,CASSVRQGARETQYF,TGTGCCAGCAGTGTAAGACAGGGGGCGAGGGAGACCCAGTACTTC
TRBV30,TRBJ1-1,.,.,CAWSSDPTGDTEAFF,TGTGCCTGGAGCTCGGACCCCACAGGAGACACTGAAGCTTTCTTT
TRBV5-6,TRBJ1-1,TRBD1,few,CASSALTGGGTEAFF,TGTGCCAGCAGCGCCTTGACAGGGGGAGGCACTGAAGCTTTCTTT
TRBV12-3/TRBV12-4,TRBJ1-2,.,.,CASSSRGYTF,TGTGCCAGCAGTTCGCGTGGCTACACCTTC
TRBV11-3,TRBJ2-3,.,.,CASSPVAGMPDTQYF,TGTGCCAGCAGCCCGGTAGCAGGGATGCCAGATACGCAGTATTTT
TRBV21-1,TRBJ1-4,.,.,CASSKEWGFGDKGILSNEKLFF,TGTGCCAGCAGCAAAGAGTGGGGTTTTGGGGACAAGGGGATATTATCGAATGAAAAACTGTTTTTT
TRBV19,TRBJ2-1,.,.,CASGGPAKREQFF,TGTGCCAGCGGAGGACCCGCTAAAAGAGAGCAGTTCTTC
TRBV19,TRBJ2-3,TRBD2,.,CASSIEGLRTDTQYF,TGTGCCAGTAGTATAGAGGGACTACGCACAGATACGCAGTATTTT
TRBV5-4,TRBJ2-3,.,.,CASSLARASYTDTQYF,TGTGCCAGCAGCTTGGCACGAGCGAGTTACACAGATACGCAGTATTTT
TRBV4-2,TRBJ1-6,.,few,CASSQDRGHPNSPLHF,TGTGCCAGCAGCCAAGATCGTGGACACCCTAATTCACCCCTCCACTTT
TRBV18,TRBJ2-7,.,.,CASSPYPAGTGSYEQYF,TGTGCCAGCTCACCATACCCAGCGGGTACTGGATCCTACGAGCAGTACTTC
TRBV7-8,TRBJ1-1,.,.,CASSLGFGRNTEAFF,TGTGCCAGCAGCTTAGGGTTTGGTAGGAACACTGAAGCTTTCTTT
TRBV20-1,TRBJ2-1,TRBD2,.,CSASIRPGGLYNEQFF,TGCAGTGCTAGTATACGGCCGGGGGGGCTCTACAATGAGCAGTTCTTC
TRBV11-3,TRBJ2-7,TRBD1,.,CASSLDRVGEQYF,TGTGCCAGCAGCTTGGACAGGGTGGGCGAGCAGTACTTC
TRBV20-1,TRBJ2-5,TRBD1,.,CSASSGTGDVETQYF,TGCAGTGCTAGTAGCGGGACAGGGGACGTGGAGACCCAGTACTTC
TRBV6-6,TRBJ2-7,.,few,CASSPSGYSSYEQYF,TGTGCCAGCAGTCCCAGCGGGTATAGCTCCTACGAGCAGTACTTC
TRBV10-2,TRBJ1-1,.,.,CASSDLSLTEAFF,TGCGCCAGCAGTGATTTGTCTCTCACTGAAGCTTTCTTT